This paragraph reports one T cell receptor beta chain. The data stem from a study of cytomegalovirus exposure and HLA in healthy donors. 60 Vbeta and 13 Jbeta primers were used in PCR. Original data processing: An analysis performed later counted 75 million to 80 million unique TCR beta chains (approximately 11 million of them shared). The data were produced by immunoSEQ multiplex PCR, yet TCRdb's version contains in-frame clones alone and is incomplete. D and trimming come from the DNA, and the V and J calls and clone size come from that table. The sample yields some 200,000 clones, 76% seen once. CDR1 is LNHNV, CDR2 YYDKDF, per germline (reference sequence). CDR3 length equals 15 residues. V lost 0 bases to trimming and J lost 4 bases, with 10 bases between them.

Sequencing input: PBMCs. This chain uses TRBV15 with TRBJ1-3; a possible D gene is TRBD1 (6 bases). This TCR came from a man aged 18 to 30 in good health and CMV-seronegative. CDR3 in DNA: TGTGCCACCAGCAGAGATCAGGGGACAGGAAACACCATATATTTT. Its translation is CATSRDQGTGNTIYF.